These 16 T cell receptor beta chains came from one sample sequenced in a study of identical twins. Using its own MiXCR run on the 5' RACE reads, TCRdb lists one record per CDR3 protein. The top ten clones hold roughly 3.7% of a sample with under 250,000 distinct CDR3 sequences, over 9.5% of them seen once. This same sample was also taken into another study, of yellow fever vaccine responses in identical twins.

Sequencing was performed on memory (CD45RO+) T cells sorted from blood. The receptor set was obtained from a woman under 30 in good health.

The rearrangement joins TRBV29-1 to TRBJ2-1; TRBD2 aligns across 9 bases. V shed 2 bases, J shed 10 bases, and the junction held 12 bases outside the gene matches. The CDR3 is made up of 15 amino acids. Germline CDR1 and CDR2: SQVTM and ANQGSEA. As DNA, the CDR3 is TGCAGCGTTGAAAGGGCGGGAGGGGGGTCCGAAGAGCAGTTCTTC. Its protein product is CSVERAGGGSEEQFF.

This chain joins TRBV6-2 or TRBV6-3 and TRBJ2-2; D is perhaps TRBD1 (5 bases). Trimming pared 2 bases from V and 4 bases from J, leaving 11 bases between. The CDR3 contains 15 residues. From germline, CDR1 is MNHEY and CDR2 SVGEGT. CDR3 sequence reads: CASSYGHGPTGELFF. CDR3 in DNA: TGTGCCAGCAGTTACGGACACGGACCCACCGGGGAGCTGTTTTTT.

This clonotype showed up just a few times. V is TRBV20-1 and J is TRBJ2-7; 11 nucleotides line up with TRBD2. CDR3 length: 14 amino acids. Germline CDR1 is DFQATT and CDR2 is SNEGSKA (reference sequence). V shed 6 bases, J shed 2 bases, and the junction held 6 bases outside the gene matches. The CDR3 bases are TGCAGTGCCCATAGCGGGAGGGCCCCCTACGAGCAGTACTTC. Its translation: CSAHSGRAPYEQYF.

The chain has TRBV12-2 and TRBJ2-5. TRBV12-2 is described as a pseudogene. The CDR3 extends over 15 amino acids. The CDR3 nucleotides read TGTGCAAGTCGCTTACCGGAGATCCATCAAGAGACCCAGTACTTC. It encodes CASRLPEIHQETQYF.

This clonotype was observed at least ten times. The V call is TRBV12-3 or TRBV12-4, the J call TRBJ1-5, with D possibly TRBD1 on 6 matching bases. The V end was cut by 1 base, the J end by 3 bases, with 10 bases between. The CDR3 has 15 amino acids. In DNA, the CDR3 is TGTGCCAGCAGTTTAGAATCAGGGGCCAATCAGCCCCAGCATTTT. Protein sequence: CASSLESGANQPQHF.

This clonotype occurred many times. The V and J genes are TRBV7-8 and TRBJ1-4; 7 positions match TRBD1. CDR1 and CDR2 from the germline V gene are SGHVS and FQNEAQ. The CDR3 is made up of 15 amino acids. The V segment lost 5 bases and the J segment 5 bases; nucleotides outside the gene matches: 8. In nucleotides, the CDR3 is TGTGCCAGCAGCGTCCGACAGGGACTAAATGAAAAACTGTTTTTT. This sequence encodes CASSVRQGLNEKLFF.

This clonotype was detected many times. The rearrangement uses TRBV27 and TRBJ2-1; D unresolved. V was cut by 4 bases and J by 2 bases, with 3 bases left in between. CDR3 length equals 12 residues. The V gene's germline CDR1 is MNHEY and CDR2 SMNVEV (reference sequence). In DNA form, the CDR3 reads TGTGCCAGCAGTTCTGCCTACAATGAGCAGTTCTTC. It yields the protein CASSSAYNEQFF.

This clonotype turned up a few times. One junction end does not reproduce the germline sequence, and a read error may be involved. V gene TRBV27 combines with J gene TRBJ1-1, with a weak D call TRBD1 (6 bases). Germline V CDR1 and CDR2: MNHEY, SMNVEV (reference sequence). This CDR3 is built from 13 residues. CDR3 residues: CASSVSGDTEAFF. DNA for the CDR3: TGTGCCAGCAGTGTATCAGGGGACACTGAAGCTTTCTTT.

The V gene is TRBV19, the J gene TRBJ1-6; D call uncertain. Trimming removed 5 bases from V and 9 bases from J, with 5 bases in between. The CDR3 length is 11 residues. Germline assignment: CDR1 LNHDA and CDR2 SQIVND (reference sequence). CDR3 in DNA: TGTGCCAGTAGTGGATCTTCACCCCTCCACTTT. Translated, it gives CASSGSSPLHF.

This clonotype was observed many times. The chain links TRBV7-2 to TRBJ2-3; TRBD2 matches at 15 bases. The V segment lost 3 bases and the J segment 3 bases; nucleotides outside the gene matches: 1. This CDR3 has 16 residues. Germline V lookup: CDR1 SGHTA, CDR2 FQGNSA. As DNA, the CDR3 is TGTGCCAGCAGCTTCGGGACTAGCGGGGGGACAGATACGCAGTATTTT. Translation gives CASSFGTSGGTDTQYF.

The rearrangement joins TRBV11-2 to TRBJ1-2; TRBD1 is a possible D gene (5 bases). This CDR3 has 13 amino acids. Germline V gives CDR1 SGHAT, CDR2 FQNNGV. V dropped 2 bases and J dropped 4 bases, with 8 bases sitting between them. This CDR3 is CASSLRGIYGYTF. For the CDR3, the DNA is TGTGCCAGCAGCTTACGGGGGATCTATGGCTACACCTTC.

The V and J genes are TRBV28 and TRBJ2-4; D is ambiguous. Between the trimmed V and J ends, which lost 8 bases and 0 bases, there was a span of 14 bases. The CDR3 covers 15 residues. CDR1 is MDHEN and CDR2 is SYDVKM in the germline V gene. The CDR3 protein is CASCRRLIAKNIQYF. The CDR3 DNA is TGTGCCAGCTGCCGACGACTTATAGCCAAAAACATTCAGTACTTC.

The chain is built from TRBV7-9 and TRBJ2-1, with 14 bases aligning to TRBD2. V shed 5 bases, J shed 0 bases, and the junction held 3 bases outside the gene matches. CDR1 is SEHNR and CDR2 is FQNEAQ in the germline V gene (reference sequence). CDR3 length equals 17 residues. The CDR3: CASSRGTSGSSYNEQFF. CDR3 DNA sequence: TGTGCCAGCAGCCGAGGGACTAGCGGGAGCTCCTACAATGAGCAGTTCTTC.

The rearrangement uses TRBV6-5 and TRBJ2-7, with unresolved D. The CDR3 is made up of 15 amino acids. The V gene lost 2 bases and the J gene lost 2 bases, with 13 bases spanning the gap. Germline CDR1 is MNHEY and CDR2 is SVGAGI. The CDR3 reads CASSYGRSRTYEQYF. The CDR3, as DNA: TGTGCCAGCAGTTACGGCAGGAGCCGAACCTACGAGCAGTACTTC.

This clonotype was seen repeatedly, ten times or more. The V and J genes are TRBV4-2 and TRBJ1-4; no clear D. The CDR3 extends over 17 amino acids. V was trimmed by 1 base and J by 0 bases, leaving 12 bases between them. Looked up from germline, CDR1 is LGHNA and CDR2 is YNFKEQ. The CDR3 region is CASSQARGRATNEKLFF. The CDR3 nucleotides are TGTGCCAGCAGCCAAGCCCGAGGACGGGCAACTAATGAAAAACTGTTTTTT.

V and J are TRBV12-3 or TRBV12-4 and TRBJ2-5; 7 positions match TRBD1. The ends lost 2 bases at V and 5 bases at J; junction bases unmatched: 5. The CDR3 runs 14 residues. The CDR3 here is CASSLMTGRETQYF. CDR3 DNA sequence: TGTGCCAGCAGTTTAATGACAGGGCGGGAGACCCAGTACTTC.